These 8 T cell receptor beta chains originate from one sample sequenced in a study of blood T cell repertoires in COVID-19. Assay used: immunoSEQ multiplex PCR; TCRdb lists only in-frame clones, some missing. The top ten clones hold about 0.24% of a sample with about 670,000 clones, around 90% of them seen once. The specimen sequenced was peripheral blood. The receptors derive from a woman aged 18 to 35 with acute or convalescent COVID-19.

This sequence joins TRBV19 and TRBJ2-1, with 15 bases identical to TRBD2. The V gene end was trimmed by 6 bases and the J gene end by 8 bases; junction bases not matched to a gene: 11. Per germline, CDR1 LNHDA and CDR2 SQIVND (reference sequence). The CDR3 totals 17 residues. CDR3 region: CASSPGGTSGGRDEQFF. CDR3 nucleotides: TGTGCCAGTAGCCCTGGAGGGACTAGCGGGGGGAGGGATGAGCAGTTCTTC.

The genes are TRBV30 and TRBJ2-2; possibly TRBD1 for D (6 bases). V gave up 4 bases and J gave up 6 bases, with 15 bases separating them. Germline lookup yields CDR1 GTSNPN and CDR2 SVGIG (reference sequence). This CDR3 is built from 14 residues. CDR3 in amino acids: CAWMKQGKAGELFF. The CDR3 coding sequence is TGTGCCTGGATGAAGCAGGGGAAGGCCGGGGAGCTGTTTTTT. The full variable domain, rest sourced from reference TRBV30 and TRBJ2-2, is SQTIHQWPATLVQPVGSPLSLECTVEGTSNPNLYWYRQAAGRGLQLLFYSVGIGQISSEVPQNLSASRPQDRQFILSSKKLLLSDSGFYLCAWMKQGKAGELFFGEGSRLTVL.

The gene calls are TRBV19 and TRBJ2-7, with 7 bases lining up with TRBD1. This CDR3 spans 13 amino acids. With V trimmed by 6 bases and J by 6 bases, 8 bases remained unmatched. Germline-derived CDR1 and CDR2 are LNHDA and SQIVND (reference sequence). CDR3 nucleotides: TGTGCCAGTAGGCCTACGACAGGGCGCGAGCAGTACTTC. Amino acid sequence: CASRPTTGREQYF.

The rearrangement links TRBV2 to TRBJ1-6; D gene ambiguous. Trimming cost V 6 bases and J 4 bases, with 13 bases left between them. The CDR3 loop spans 15 amino acids. Per germline, CDR1 SNHLY and CDR2 FYNNEI. The CDR3 bases are TGTGCCAGCAGCCATCCTAAGGAGTATAATTCACCCCTCCACTTT. Its protein product is CASSHPKEYNSPLHF.

The rearrangement uses TRBV4-2 and TRBJ2-5, with 10 bases that match TRBD2. With V trimmed by 0 bases and J by 6 bases, 4 bases remained unmatched. From germline, CDR1 is LGHNA and CDR2 YNFKEQ. CDR3 length: 15 residues. The CDR3 is CASSQEERGGKTQYF. The CDR3 DNA reads as TGTGCCAGCAGCCAAGAGGAGCGGGGGGGTAAGACCCAGTACTTC.

The chain has TRBV10-3 and TRBJ1-2; a weak D match, TRBD1 (5 bases). The ends were cut back, 2 bases at V and 5 bases at J, with 15 bases in the middle. Germline CDR1 and CDR2: ENHRY and SYGVKD. This CDR3 region has 15 residues. CDR3 DNA: TGTGCCATCAGTGAGGTAAGGCAGGGTGGGTATGGCTACACCTTC. Protein: CAISEVRQGGYGYTF.

The chain combines TRBV7-8 with TRBJ2-7; 7 bases match TRBD1. The CDR3 is made up of 14 amino acids. Germline CDR1 and CDR2: SGHVS and FQNEAQ. With 5 bases clipped from V and 3 bases from J, the junction kept 7 bases outside the gene matches. The CDR3 reads CASSPRDSYYEQYF. CDR3 nucleotides: TGTGCCAGCAGCCCCCGGGACAGCTACTACGAGCAGTACTTC.

This clone was counted a few times. The V gene is TRBV6-5, the J gene TRBJ1-1; D possibly corresponds to TRBD1 (5 bases). CDR3 length: 15 amino acids. V was trimmed by 4 bases and J by 0 bases, leaving 12 bases between them. The germline gives CDR1 MNHEY, CDR2 SVGAGI. CDR3 bases: TGTGCCAGCAGTTCCCCGACAGCCATGAACACTGAAGCTTTCTTT. This sequence encodes CASSSPTAMNTEAFF.